The subject of this entry is one T cell receptor (beta chain). Its antigen remains unknown. The sample originates from a study of graft-versus-host responses after intestinal transplantation. Libraries were prepared by immunoSEQ multiplex PCR; TCRdb keeps only in-frame clonotypes and omits some of them. The repertoire holds tens of thousands of clones, with roughly 95% as singletons. General study results and limits: Declining HvG levels early post-transplant were linked to peak circulating GvH clone levels.

This receptor was obtained from a human donor who was the organ donor for an intestinal transplant. This specimen consisted of unstimulated CD8+ T cells sorted from spleen or lymph node cells, obtained before transplant.

Here the CDR3 reads CASSSLTSGGSRETQYF. The CDR3 DNA is TGTGCCAGCAGTTCACTGACTAGCGGGGGATCTAGGGAGACCCAGTACTTC. The chain carries TRBV27 and TRBJ2-5, with 12 bases aligning to TRBD2. Germline V gene lookup returns CDR1 MNHEY and CDR2 SMNVEV (reference sequence). There are 17 residues in the CDR3. Germline trimming cut 4 bases from V and 5 bases from J; bases unmatched to any gene: 11.